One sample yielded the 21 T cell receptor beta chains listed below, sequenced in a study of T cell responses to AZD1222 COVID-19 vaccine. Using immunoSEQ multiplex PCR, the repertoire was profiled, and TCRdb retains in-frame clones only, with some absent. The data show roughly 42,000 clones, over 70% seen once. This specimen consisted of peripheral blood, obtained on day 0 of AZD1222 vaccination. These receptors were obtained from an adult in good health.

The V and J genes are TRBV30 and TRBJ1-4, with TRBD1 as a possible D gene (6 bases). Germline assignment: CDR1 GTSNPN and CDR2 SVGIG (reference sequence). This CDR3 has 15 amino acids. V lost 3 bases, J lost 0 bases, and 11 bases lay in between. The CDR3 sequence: CAWSSGATTNEKLFF. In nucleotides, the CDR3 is TGTGCCTGGAGCTCGGGGGCGACAACTAATGAAAAACTGTTTTTT.

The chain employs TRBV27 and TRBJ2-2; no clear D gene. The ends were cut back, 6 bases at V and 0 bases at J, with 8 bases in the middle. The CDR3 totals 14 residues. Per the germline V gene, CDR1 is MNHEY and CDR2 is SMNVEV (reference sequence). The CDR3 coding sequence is TGTGCCAGCAGATTCCAAGCGAACACCGGGGAGCTGTTTTTT. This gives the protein CASRFQANTGELFF.

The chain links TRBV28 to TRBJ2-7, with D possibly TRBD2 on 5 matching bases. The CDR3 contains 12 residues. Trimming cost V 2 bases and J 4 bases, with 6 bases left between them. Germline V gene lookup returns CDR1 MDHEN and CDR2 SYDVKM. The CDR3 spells CASSLTGYEQYF. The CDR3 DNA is TGTGCCAGCAGTTTAACGGGGTACGAGCAGTACTTC.

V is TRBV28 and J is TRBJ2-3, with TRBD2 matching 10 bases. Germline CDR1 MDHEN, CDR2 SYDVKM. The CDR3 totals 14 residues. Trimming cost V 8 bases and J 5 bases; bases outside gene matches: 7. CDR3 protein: CASVSGGEGDTQYF. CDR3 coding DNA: TGTGCCAGCGTGAGCGGGGGGGAGGGAGATACGCAGTATTTT.

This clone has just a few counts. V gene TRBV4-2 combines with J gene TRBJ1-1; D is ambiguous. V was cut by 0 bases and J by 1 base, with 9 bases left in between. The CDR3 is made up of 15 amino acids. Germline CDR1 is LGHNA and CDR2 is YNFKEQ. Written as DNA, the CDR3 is TGTGCCAGCAGCCAAGATCCGGGAGCGAACACTGAAGCTTTCTTT. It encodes CASSQDPGANTEAFF.

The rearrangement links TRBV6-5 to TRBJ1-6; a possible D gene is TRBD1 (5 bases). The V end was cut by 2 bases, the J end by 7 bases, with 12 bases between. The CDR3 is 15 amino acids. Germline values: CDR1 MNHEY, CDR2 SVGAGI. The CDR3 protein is CASSYGGGINSPLHF. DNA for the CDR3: TGTGCCAGCAGTTACGGGGGAGGGATAAATTCACCCCTCCACTTT.

CDR3 in DNA: TGTGCCAGCAGCCGGCGACTAGCGGGGGCCTACGAGCAGTACTTC. Its protein product is CASSRRLAGAYEQYF. The chain joins TRBV11-3 to TRBJ2-7; 12 nucleotides agree with TRBD2. Germline-derived CDR1 and CDR2 are SGHNT and YENEEA. CDR3 length: 15 amino acids. J gave up 2 bases and V 5 bases, and 4 bases lay outside the gene matches.

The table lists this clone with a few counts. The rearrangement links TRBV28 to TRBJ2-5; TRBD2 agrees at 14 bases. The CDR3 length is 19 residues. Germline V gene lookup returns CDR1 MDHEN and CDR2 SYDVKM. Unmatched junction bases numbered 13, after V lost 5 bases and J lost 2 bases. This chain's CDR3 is CASSLRGTSGGRDQETQYF. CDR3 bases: TGTGCCAGCAGTCTCCGGGGGACTAGCGGGGGCAGAGATCAAGAGACCCAGTACTTC.

CDR3 bases: TGTGCCAGTAGTTCAACAGGGTCGGTGGCAGATACGCAGTATTTT. Its translation is CASSSTGSVADTQYF. The chain carries TRBV19 and TRBJ2-3; maybe TRBD1 (6 bases). CDR3 length: 15 amino acids. Trimming shortened V by 5 bases and J by 4 bases, and 16 bases separated the two germline ends. Germline CDR1 LNHDA, CDR2 SQIVND (reference sequence). Variable domain in full (rest from reference TRBV19 and TRBJ2-3): DGGITQSPKYLFRKEGQNVTLSCEQNLNHDAMYWYRQDPGQGLRLIYYSQIVNDFQKGDIAEGYSVSREKKESFPLTVTSAQKNPTAFYLCASSSTGSVADTQYFGPGTRLTVL.

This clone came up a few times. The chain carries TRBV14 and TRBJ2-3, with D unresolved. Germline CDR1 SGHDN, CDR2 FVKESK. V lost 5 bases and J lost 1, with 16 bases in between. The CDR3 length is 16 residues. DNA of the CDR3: TGTGCCAGCAGCGCCCTGGCAGCAGCCCGCACAGATACGCAGTATTTT. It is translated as CASSALAAARTDTQYF.

Here the CDR3 DNA reads TGTGCCAGCAGCTTGCGACAGGAAGGAACTGAAGCTTTCTTT. Its protein product is CASSLRQEGTEAFF. The chain joins TRBV11-3 to TRBJ1-1, with D perhaps matching TRBD1 (6 bases). The germline gives CDR1 SGHNT, CDR2 YENEEA. The V end lost 3 bases, the J end lost 5 bases, and 13 bases lay between the germline ends. CDR3 size: 14 residues.

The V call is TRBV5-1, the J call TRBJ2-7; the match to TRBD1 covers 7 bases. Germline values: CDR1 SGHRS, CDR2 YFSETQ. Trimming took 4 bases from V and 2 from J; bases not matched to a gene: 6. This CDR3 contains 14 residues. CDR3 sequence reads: CASSPGQAPYEQYF. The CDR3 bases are TGCGCCAGCAGCCCTGGACAGGCCCCCTACGAGCAGTACTTC.

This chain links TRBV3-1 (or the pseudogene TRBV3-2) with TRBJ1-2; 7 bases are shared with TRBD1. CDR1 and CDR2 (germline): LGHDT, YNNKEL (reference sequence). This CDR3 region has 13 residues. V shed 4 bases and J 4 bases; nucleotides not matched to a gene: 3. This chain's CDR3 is CASSRQGAYGYTF. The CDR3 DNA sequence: TGTGCCAGCAGCCGACAGGGAGCCTATGGCTACACCTTC.

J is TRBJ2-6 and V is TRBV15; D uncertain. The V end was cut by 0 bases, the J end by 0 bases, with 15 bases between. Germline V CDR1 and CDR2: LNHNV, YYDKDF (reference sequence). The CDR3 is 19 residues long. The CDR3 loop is CATSREEDTYFSGANVLTF. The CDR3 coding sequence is TGTGCCACCAGCAGAGAGGAAGACACATATTTCTCTGGGGCCAACGTCCTGACTTTC.

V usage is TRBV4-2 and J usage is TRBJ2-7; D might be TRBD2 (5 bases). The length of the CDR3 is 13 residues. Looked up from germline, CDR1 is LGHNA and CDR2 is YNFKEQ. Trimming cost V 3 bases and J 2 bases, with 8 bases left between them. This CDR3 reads CASSQEVTYEQYF. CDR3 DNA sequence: TGTGCCAGCAGCCAGGAGGTGACCTACGAGCAGTACTTC.

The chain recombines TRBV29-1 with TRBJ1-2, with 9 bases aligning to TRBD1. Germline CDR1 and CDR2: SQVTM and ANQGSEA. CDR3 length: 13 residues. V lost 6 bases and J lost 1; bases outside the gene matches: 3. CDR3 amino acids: CSVPGQGNYGYTF. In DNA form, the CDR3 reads TGCAGCGTGCCGGGACAGGGTAACTATGGCTACACCTTC.

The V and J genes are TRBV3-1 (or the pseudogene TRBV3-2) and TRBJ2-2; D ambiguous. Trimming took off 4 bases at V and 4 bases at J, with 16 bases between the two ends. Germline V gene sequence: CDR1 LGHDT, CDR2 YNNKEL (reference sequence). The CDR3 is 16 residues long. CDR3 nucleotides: TGTGCCAGCAGCCGCTTCTACCCCCCGGGCACCGGGGAGCTGTTTTTT. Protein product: CASSRFYPPGTGELFF.

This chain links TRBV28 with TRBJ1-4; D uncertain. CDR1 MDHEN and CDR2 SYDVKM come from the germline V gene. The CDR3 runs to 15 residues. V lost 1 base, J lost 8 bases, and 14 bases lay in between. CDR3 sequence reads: CASSLLAGNGEKLFF. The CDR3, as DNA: TGTGCCAGCAGTTTATTGGCGGGGAATGGGGAAAAACTGTTTTTT.

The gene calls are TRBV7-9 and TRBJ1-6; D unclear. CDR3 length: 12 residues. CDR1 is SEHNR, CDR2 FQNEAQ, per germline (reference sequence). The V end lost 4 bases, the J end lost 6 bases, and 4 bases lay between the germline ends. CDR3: CASSYSNSPLHF. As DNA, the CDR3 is TGTGCCAGCAGCTATAGTAATTCACCCCTCCACTTT.

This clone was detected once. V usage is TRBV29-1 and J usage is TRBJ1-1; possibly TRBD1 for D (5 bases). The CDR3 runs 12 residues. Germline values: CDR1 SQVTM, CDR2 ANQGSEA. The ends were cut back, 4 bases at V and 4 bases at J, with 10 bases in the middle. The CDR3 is CSVVRGSTEAFF. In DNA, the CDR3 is TGCAGCGTTGTCCGGGGGTCCACTGAAGCTTTCTTT.

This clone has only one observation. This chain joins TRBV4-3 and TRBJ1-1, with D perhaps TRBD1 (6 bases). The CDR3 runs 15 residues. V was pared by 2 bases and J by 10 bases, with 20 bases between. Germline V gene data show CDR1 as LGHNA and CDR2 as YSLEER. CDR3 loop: CASSQTGAGAIGAFF. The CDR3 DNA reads TGCGCCAGCAGCCAAACGGGTGCGGGGGCAATTGGAGCTTTCTTT.